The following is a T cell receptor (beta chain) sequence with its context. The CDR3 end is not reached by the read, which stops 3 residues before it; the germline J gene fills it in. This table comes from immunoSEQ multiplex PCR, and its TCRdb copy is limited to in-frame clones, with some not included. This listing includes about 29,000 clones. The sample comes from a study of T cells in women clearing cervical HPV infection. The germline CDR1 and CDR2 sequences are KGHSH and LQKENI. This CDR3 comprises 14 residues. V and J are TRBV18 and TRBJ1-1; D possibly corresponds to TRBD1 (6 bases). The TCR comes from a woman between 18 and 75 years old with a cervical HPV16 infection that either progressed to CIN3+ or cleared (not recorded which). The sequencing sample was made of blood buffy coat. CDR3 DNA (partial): TGTGCCAGCTCACCAGACCCGGGACAAGGGAAA. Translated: CASSPDPGQGK. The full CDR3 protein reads CASSPDPGQGKAFF.